Listed here are 27 T cell receptor beta chains from one sample, sequenced in a study of Ad26.COV2.S vaccination and SARS-CoV-2 variants. Documented treatment: around 19 received Ad26.COV2.S at low or high dose, single or two shots; 5 received placebo; per-sample allocation not given. Samples analyzed were those drawn on day 63 after the first vaccine or placebo injection. TCRdb's copy holds only in-frame clones and misses some; the assay was immunoSEQ multiplex PCR. Of hundreds of thousands of clones in the sample, around 89% were seen once. Material: peripheral blood, obtained in a trial of Ad26.COV2.S vaccine versus placebo. The receptors shown here come from a person aged 18-60 years who received the Ad26.COV2.S COVID-19 vaccine or a placebo.

The genes are TRBV18 and TRBJ1-5, with unresolved D. This CDR3 region has 12 residues. Trimming left V 3 bases short and J 9 bases short, with 9 bases between. CDR1 KGHSH and CDR2 LQKENI come from the germline V gene. The CDR3 sequence is CASSPYGAPQHF. The CDR3 DNA sequence: TGTGCCAGCTCACCGTACGGAGCGCCCCAGCATTTT.

This clone showed up just a few times. V gene TRBV19 combines with J gene TRBJ1-2; tentative D call: TRBD1 (5 bases). V was pared by 4 bases and J by 3 bases, with 18 bases between. Germline V gene lookup returns CDR1 LNHDA and CDR2 SQIVND (reference sequence). The CDR3 has 16 residues. The CDR3 region is CASSTKPGGRDYGYTF. CDR3 nucleotide sequence: TGTGCCAGTAGTACAAAGCCCGGGGGAAGGGACTATGGCTACACCTTC.

The gene calls are TRBV5-1 and TRBJ2-5; D uncertain. CDR1 and CDR2 from the germline V gene are SGHRS and YFSETQ. V was trimmed by 4 bases and J by 4 bases, leaving 17 bases between them. The CDR3 sequence is 15 residues long. The CDR3 region is CASSLQADLGETQYF. Here the CDR3 DNA reads TGCGCCAGCAGCCTGCAGGCCGACTTGGGAGAGACCCAGTACTTC.

This chain joins TRBV5-1 and TRBJ2-6; D is unresolved. The V gene lost 5 bases and the J gene lost 0 bases, with 9 bases spanning the gap. The length of the CDR3 is 15 residues. The germline V gene encodes CDR1 SGHRS and CDR2 YFSETQ. DNA of the CDR3: TGCGCCAGCAGGCCCCTAGGCTCTGGGGCCAACGTCCTGACTTTC. It yields the protein CASRPLGSGANVLTF.

This clone was seen only once. One junction end disagrees with the germline gene, perhaps due to a read error. This chain links TRBV7-9 with TRBJ2-1, with TRBD1 matching over 8 bases. Germline V gene data show CDR1 as SEHNR and CDR2 as FQNEAQ (reference sequence). CDR3 length: 13 residues. For the CDR3, the DNA is TGTGCCAGCAGCTTCCCCGGGACAGGCCCGATCCTCTTC. The encoded protein is CASSFPGTGPILF. Full variable domain (remainder filled in from reference TRBV7-9 and TRBJ2-1): DTGVSQNPRHKITKRGQNVTFRCDPISEHNRLYWYRQTLGQGPEFLTYFQNEAQLEKSRLLSDRFSAERPKGSFSTLEIQRTEQGDSAMYLCASSFPGTGPILFGPGTRLTVL.

The chain couples TRBV2 to TRBJ2-7, with no clear D. The CDR3 spans 15 residues. From germline, CDR1 is SNHLY and CDR2 FYNNEI. V shed 0 bases and J shed 0 bases, with 9 bases lying between them. The CDR3 region has the DNA TGTGCCAGCAGTGAAGCGTGGTACTCCTCCTACGAGCAGTACTTC. Its translation: CASSEAWYSSYEQYF.

V is TRBV10-1 and J is TRBJ2-2; D possibly corresponds to TRBD2 (5 bases). From germline, CDR1 is WNHNN and CDR2 SYGVQD (reference sequence). Trimming pared 2 bases from V and 6 bases from J, leaving 13 bases between. CDR3 length equals 15 residues. CDR3 bases: TGCGCCAGCAGTGAGCAAGAGAGGGCCTCCGGGGAGCTGTTTTTT. Translated, it gives CASSEQERASGELFF.

In its sample, this clone was seen once. The chain carries TRBV11-1 and TRBJ2-5; 10 nucleotides align to TRBD1. This CDR3 has 15 residues. V trimming: 5 bases; J trimming: 5 bases; junction bases outside the gene matches: 8. Per the germline V gene, CDR1 is SGHAT and CDR2 is FQDESV (reference sequence). CDR3 protein: CASSPGTGVGETQYF. The CDR3 coding sequence is TGTGCCAGCAGCCCCGGGACAGGGGTAGGGGAGACCCAGTACTTC.

About this clone itself: Other DNA sequences in this sample translate to the same CDR3. The CDR3: CASSLAGDNEQFF. In nucleotides, the CDR3 is TGTGCCAGCAGCTTAGCGGGAGACAATGAGCAGTTCTTC. This chain joins TRBV7-9 and TRBJ2-1; possible D gene TRBD2, 5 bases. CDR1 and CDR2 from the germline V gene are SEHNR and FQNEAQ (reference sequence). V dropped 0 bases and J dropped 5 bases, with 5 bases sitting between them. The CDR3 contains 13 residues.

The chain carries TRBV27 and TRBJ1-4, with 8 nucleotides matching TRBD1. V lost 5 bases and J lost 7; bases outside the gene matches: 6. The CDR3 sequence is 14 residues long. Germline V gene lookup returns CDR1 MNHEY and CDR2 SMNVEV (reference sequence). DNA for the CDR3: TGTGCCAGCAGTCCTGCAGGGGGCGGTGAAAAACTGTTTTTT. Translation gives CASSPAGGGEKLFF.

The chain links TRBV12-3 or TRBV12-4 to TRBJ1-4, with a weak D call TRBD1 (6 bases). The CDR3 runs to 13 residues. V dropped 2 bases and J dropped 8 bases, with 9 bases sitting between them. The CDR3 nucleotides are TGTGCCAGCAGTTTACTACAGGGCGAAAAACTGTTTTTT. This translates into CASSLLQGEKLFF.

This chain connects TRBV30 to TRBJ2-1; D is perhaps TRBD1 (5 bases). CDR1 is GTSNPN and CDR2 is SVGIG in the germline V gene (reference sequence). Trimming stripped 3 bases from V and 3 bases from J, with 9 bases between. The CDR3 contains 13 residues. In DNA form, the CDR3 reads TGTGCCTGGAGCGTGCAGGGCTACAATGAGCAGTTCTTC. Amino acid sequence: CAWSVQGYNEQFF.

The chain recombines TRBV29-1 with TRBJ1-2; D remains ambiguous. With 3 bases removed from V and 8 bases from J, the gap between germline ends came to 13 bases. The CDR3 covers 12 residues. The germline V gene has CDR1 SQVTM and CDR2 ANQGSEA. The CDR3 nucleotides are TGCAGCGTTGAGCGGGTCGTCGGCGGCTACACCTTC. It is translated as CSVERVVGGYTF.

There are a few counts of this clone. In DNA form, the CDR3 reads TGTGCCAGCAAAAGGGACGGAATATCTGAAAAACTGTTTTTT. This gives the protein CASKRDGISEKLFF. The J gene is TRBJ1-4, the V gene TRBV2, with D maybe TRBD1 (5 bases). Looked up from germline, CDR1 is SNHLY and CDR2 is FYNNEI. Between the trimmed V and J ends, which lost 7 bases and 7 bases, there was a span of 16 bases. CDR3 length equals 14 residues.

The V gene is TRBV5-5, the J gene TRBJ1-6, with TRBD1 matching over 8 bases. Germline assignment: CDR1 SGHKS and CDR2 YYEKEE (reference sequence). The CDR3 extends over 15 amino acids. Trimming cost V 4 bases and J 7 bases; bases outside gene matches: 7. CDR3 sequence reads: CASSPGQDLNSPLHF. The DNA of the CDR3 is TGTGCCAGCAGCCCGGGACAGGACCTAAATTCACCCCTCCACTTT.

The chain recombines TRBV5-1 with TRBJ2-5; 7 bases agree with TRBD2. CDR1 is SGHRS and CDR2 is YFSETQ in the germline V gene. The CDR3 sequence is 14 residues long. Germline trimming cut 4 bases from V and 5 bases from J; bases unmatched to any gene: 8. CDR3 in amino acids: CASSPLTGGETQYF. In nucleotides, the CDR3 is TGCGCCAGCAGCCCCCTTACGGGAGGTGAGACCCAGTACTTC.

The chain combines TRBV12-5 with TRBJ1-2; TRBD1 matches 10 bases. The V gene's germline CDR1 is LGHNT and CDR2 FRNRAP. This CDR3 region has 18 residues. V dropped 2 bases and J dropped 0; count of bases not matched to a gene: 9. The CDR3 nucleotides are TGTGCTAGTGGTTTGACCTTTATTGGACAGGGGGCTAACTATGGCTACACCTTC. Residues: CASGLTFIGQGANYGYTF.

V gene TRBV19 combines with J gene TRBJ2-6; TRBD1 matches 7 bases. V lost 9 bases to trimming and J lost 1 base; unmatched junction nucleotides: 9. The CDR3 covers 16 residues. Germline V lookup: CDR1 LNHDA, CDR2 SQIVND (reference sequence). In DNA form, the CDR3 reads TGTGCCAGCCGCGACAGGGTACTTTCTGGGGCCAACGTCCTGACTTTC. Protein sequence: CASRDRVLSGANVLTF.

V is TRBV19 and J is TRBJ1-1, with 7 bases matching TRBD1. V shed 5 bases and J 5 bases; nucleotides not matched to a gene: 8. CDR1 LNHDA and CDR2 SQIVND come from the germline V gene (reference sequence). This CDR3 is built from 14 residues. Here the CDR3 reads CASSFPGGRTEAFF. CDR3 bases: TGTGCCAGTAGTTTTCCAGGGGGAAGAACTGAAGCTTTCTTT.

The V and J genes are TRBV10-3 and TRBJ1-1, with D hard to call. This CDR3 has 12 amino acids. CDR1 ENHRY and CDR2 SYGVKD come from the germline V gene. V was clipped by 9 bases and J by 4 bases, with 12 bases between them. The CDR3 region has the DNA TGTGCCATTCAGGACGTTGGCACTGAAGCTTTCTTT. Translated: CAIQDVGTEAFF.

The V and J genes are TRBV27 and TRBJ1-1, with D possibly TRBD1 on 6 matching bases. Trimming took off 6 bases at V and 9 bases at J, with 14 bases between the two ends. The CDR3 totals 12 residues. CDR1 and CDR2 (germline): MNHEY, SMNVEV (reference sequence). This chain's CDR3 is CASRQGPEKAFF. The CDR3 bases are TGTGCCAGCAGACAGGGCCCCGAGAAAGCTTTCTTT.

The gene calls are TRBV5-1 and TRBJ2-1, with TRBD2 matching 9 bases. The CDR3 length is 15 residues. Trimming removed 5 bases from V and 2 bases from J; junction bases left unmatched: 5. Germline lookup yields CDR1 SGHRS and CDR2 YFSETQ. In DNA form, the CDR3 reads TGCGCCAGCAGAGTAGCGGGAGACCCCTACAATGAGCAGTTCTTC. The encoded protein is CASRVAGDPYNEQFF. Full variable domain (outside the CDR3, taken from reference TRBV5-1 and TRBJ2-1): KAGVTQTPRYLIKTRGQQVTLSCSPISGHRSVSWYQQTPGQGLQFLFEYFSETQRNKGNFPGRFSGRQFSNSRSEMNVSTLELGDSALYLCASRVAGDPYNEQFFGPGTRLTVL.

The gene calls are TRBV5-6 and TRBJ1-4, with 10 positions matching TRBD1. The CDR3 length is 16 residues. The ends lost 5 bases at V and 7 bases at J; junction bases unmatched: 11. Germline V gene sequence: CDR1 SGHDT, CDR2 YYEEEE. CDR3 sequence reads: CASRRLGTGESEKLFF. The CDR3 bases are TGTGCCAGCAGGCGATTGGGGACAGGGGAGAGTGAAAAACTGTTTTTT.

This clone was seen once. The chain is built from TRBV24-1 and TRBJ2-7, with D maybe TRBD2 (5 bases). In germline, CDR1 is KGHDR, CDR2 SFDVKD. The germline V and J ends were trimmed by 4 bases and 5 bases, with 20 bases remaining between them. The CDR3 is 16 residues long. The CDR3 DNA reads TGTGCCACCAGTGACGCCACCTTGGGAGCCACCAACGAGCAGTACTTC. This codes for CATSDATLGATNEQYF.

In this sample, this clone turned up once. The rearrangement links TRBV7-2 to TRBJ1-5; no firm D call. Trimming cost V 1 base and J 7 bases, with 17 bases left between them. The CDR3 length is 16 residues. In germline, CDR1 is SGHTA, CDR2 FQGNSA. Here the CDR3 reads CASSLGATRGWQPQHF. In DNA form, the CDR3 reads TGTGCCAGCAGCTTAGGGGCGACTCGCGGTTGGCAGCCCCAGCATTTT.

The chain is built from TRBV19 and TRBJ1-2; 7 nucleotides align to TRBD1. The CDR3 covers 13 residues. Unmatched junction bases numbered 11, after V lost 8 bases and J lost 8 bases. From germline, CDR1 is LNHDA and CDR2 SQIVND (reference sequence). For the CDR3, the DNA is TGTGCCAGTTCCCCCCGGACAGGTTTAGGCTACACCTTC. Residues: CASSPRTGLGYTF.

This clone appeared many times. Compared with germline, one end of the junction differs, possibly owing to a read error. The CDR3 bases are TGTGCTAGCAGCCGGACTAGCGGGAGCCTGGGCGGGGAGCTGTTTTTT. Translated: CASSRTSGSLGGELFF. The chain has TRBV7-7 and TRBJ2-2, with 13 bases lining up with TRBD2. Germline assignment: CDR1 SSHAT and CDR2 FNYEAQ (reference sequence). The CDR3 spans 16 residues.